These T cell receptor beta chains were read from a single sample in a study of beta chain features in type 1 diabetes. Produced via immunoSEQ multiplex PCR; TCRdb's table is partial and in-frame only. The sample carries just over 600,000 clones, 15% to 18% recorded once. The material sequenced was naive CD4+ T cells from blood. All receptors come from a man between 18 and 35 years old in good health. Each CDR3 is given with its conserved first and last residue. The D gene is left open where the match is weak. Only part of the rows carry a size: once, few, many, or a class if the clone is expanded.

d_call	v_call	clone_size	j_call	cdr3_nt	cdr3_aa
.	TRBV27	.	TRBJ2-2	TGTGCCAGCAGTATTCGTCCTCGTTCGAACACCGGGGAGCTGTTTTTT	CASSIRPRSNTGELFF
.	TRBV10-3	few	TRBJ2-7	TGTGCCATCAGTGAGTGGTACGAGCAGTACTTC	CAISEWYEQYF
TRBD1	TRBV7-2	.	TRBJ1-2	TGTGCCAGCAGCCTCGGACAGGGCCGCTATGGCTACACCTTC	CASSLGQGRYGYTF
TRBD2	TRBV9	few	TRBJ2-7	TGTGCCAGCAGCGGCAGCGGGAGGGCTTCCTACGAGCAGTACTTC	CASSGSGRASYEQYF
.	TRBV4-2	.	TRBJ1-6	TGTGCCAGCAGCCAAGGTTCACCCCTCCACTTT	CASSQGSPLHF
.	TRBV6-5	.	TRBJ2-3	TGTGCCAGCAGTTACGGCGGCTCCACCAAGTATTTT	CASSYGGSTKYF
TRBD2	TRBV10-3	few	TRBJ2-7	TGTGCCATCAGTGAGTCGACTAGCGGGAGACACTACGAGCAGTACTTC	CAISESTSGRHYEQYF
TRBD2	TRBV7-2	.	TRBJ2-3	TGTGCCAGCAGCTTAGGACCGGGAGGGCCCGCAGATACGCAGTATTTT	CASSLGPGGPADTQYF
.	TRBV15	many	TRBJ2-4	TGTGCCACCAGCAGAGACCTAGCCAAAAACATTCAGTACTTC	CATSRDLAKNIQYF
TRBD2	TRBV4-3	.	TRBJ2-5	TGCGCCAGCAGCCTAGGGACTAGTAGGAGTCGAGAGACCCAGTACTTC	CASSLGTSRSRETQYF
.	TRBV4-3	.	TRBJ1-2	TGCGCCAGCAGCCAACAGGGACTTCCCGGCTATGGCTACACCTTC	CASSQQGLPGYGYTF
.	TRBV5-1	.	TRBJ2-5	TGCGCCAGCAGCTTGTGGGGGGTGAAAGAGACCCAGTACTTC	CASSLWGVKETQYF
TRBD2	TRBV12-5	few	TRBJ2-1	TGTGCTAGTGGTTTGGTACATCCTAGCGGAACCTACAATGAGCAGTTCTTC	CASGLVHPSGTYNEQFF
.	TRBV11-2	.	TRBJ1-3	TGTGCCAGCAGCTTAGGGGGCTCTGGAAACACCATATATTTT	CASSLGGSGNTIYF
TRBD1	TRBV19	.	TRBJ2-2	TGTGCCAGTAGGTTCTTAGGACAGGGGAACACCGGGGAGCTGTTTTTT	CASRFLGQGNTGELFF
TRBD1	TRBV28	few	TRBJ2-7	TGTGCCAGCAGTTTTGGACAGGGGGTCTTCTACGAGCAGTACTTC	CASSFGQGVFYEQYF
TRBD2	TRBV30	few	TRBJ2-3	TGTGCCTGGAGTGTGGGGACTAGCGGGGGTCGGACAGATACGCAGTATTTT	CAWSVGTSGGRTDTQYF
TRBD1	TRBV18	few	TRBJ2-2	TGTGCCAGCTCATCGGACAGGGGGAACACCGGGGAGCTGTTTTTT	CASSSDRGNTGELFF
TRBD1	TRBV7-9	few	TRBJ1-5	TGTGCCAGCAGCTTAGCGGGGACAGCTCTCAATCAGCCCCAGCATTTT	CASSLAGTALNQPQHF
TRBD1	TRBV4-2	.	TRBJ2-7	TGTGCCAGCAGCAGGGACCGTGGCAGGGGGCAATCTCCCTACGAGCAGTACTTC	CASSRDRGRGQSPYEQYF